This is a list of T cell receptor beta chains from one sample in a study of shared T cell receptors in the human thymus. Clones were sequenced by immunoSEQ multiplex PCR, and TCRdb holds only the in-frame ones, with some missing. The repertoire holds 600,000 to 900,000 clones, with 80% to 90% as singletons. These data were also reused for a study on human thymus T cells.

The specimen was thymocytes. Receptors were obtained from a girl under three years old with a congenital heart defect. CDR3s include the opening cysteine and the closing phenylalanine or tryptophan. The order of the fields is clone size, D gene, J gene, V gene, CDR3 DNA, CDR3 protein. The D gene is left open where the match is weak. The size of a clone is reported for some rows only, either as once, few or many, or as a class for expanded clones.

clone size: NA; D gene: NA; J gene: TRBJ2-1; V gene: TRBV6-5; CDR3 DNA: TGTGCCAGCAGTTACTGGGCCTCTAGCCCCTCAGGGCAGTTCTTC; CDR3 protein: CASSYWASSPSGQFF
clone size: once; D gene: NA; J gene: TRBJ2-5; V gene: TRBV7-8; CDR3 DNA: TGTGCCAGCAGCCCTAAACTCCCTCGGGGGAGTAGCCAAGAGACCCAGTACTTC; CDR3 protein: CASSPKLPRGSSQETQYF
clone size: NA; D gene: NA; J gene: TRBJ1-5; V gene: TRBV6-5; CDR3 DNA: TGTGCCAGCAGTGCTGTGGCAGGGCACAATCAGCCCCAGCATTTT; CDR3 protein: CASSAVAGHNQPQHF
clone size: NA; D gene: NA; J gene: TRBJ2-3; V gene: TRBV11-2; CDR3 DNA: TGTGCCAGCAGCTTAGACTGGACAGTGGAATTGACGACAGATACGCAGTATTTT; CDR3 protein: CASSLDWTVELTTDTQYF
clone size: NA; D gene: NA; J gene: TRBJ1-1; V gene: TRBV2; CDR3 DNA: TGTGCCAGCAGTGAAATTCGGGGTTCGGCTGAAGCTTTCTTT; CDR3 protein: CASSEIRGSAEAFF
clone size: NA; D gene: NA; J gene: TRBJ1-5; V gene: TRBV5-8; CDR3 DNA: TGTGCCAGCAGCTTCGGGTTCTATCAGCCCCAGCATTTT; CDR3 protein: CASSFGFYQPQHF
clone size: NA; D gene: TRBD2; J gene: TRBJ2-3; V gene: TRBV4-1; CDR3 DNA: TGCGCCAGCAGGCTTACGGGACTAGCATACACAGATACGCAGTATTTT; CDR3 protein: CASRLTGLAYTDTQYF
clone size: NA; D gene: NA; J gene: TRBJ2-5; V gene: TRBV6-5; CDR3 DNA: TGTGCCAGCAGTTTCGGGGGAGAGAAAGAGACCCAGTACTTC; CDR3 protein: CASSFGGEKETQYF
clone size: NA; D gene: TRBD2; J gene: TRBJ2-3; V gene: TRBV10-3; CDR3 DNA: TGTGCCACCTCACTAGCGGGGGGTGATCGCACAGATACGCAGTATTTT; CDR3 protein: CATSLAGGDRTDTQYF
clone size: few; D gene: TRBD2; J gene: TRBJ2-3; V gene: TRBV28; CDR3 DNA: TGTGCCAGCAGTTTTACAGGGACCCTCGGACTAGCAGGGACAGATACGCAGTATTTT; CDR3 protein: CASSFTGTLGLAGTDTQYF
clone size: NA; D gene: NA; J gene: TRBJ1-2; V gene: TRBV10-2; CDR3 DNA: TGCGCCAGCAGGGGTAGAACAGGCGAACCCCTCTATGGCTACACCTTC; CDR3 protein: CASRGRTGEPLYGYTF
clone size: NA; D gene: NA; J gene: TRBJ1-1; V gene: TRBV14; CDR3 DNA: TGTGCCAGCAGCCAAGACGTGGACGGGGGTGAAGCTTTCTTT; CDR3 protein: CASSQDVDGGEAFF
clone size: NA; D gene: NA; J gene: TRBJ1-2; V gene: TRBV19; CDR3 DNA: TGTGCCAGTAGTAGCAAATTGTGGGGACAAGGGTCTGGCTACACCTTC; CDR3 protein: CASSSKLWGQGSGYTF
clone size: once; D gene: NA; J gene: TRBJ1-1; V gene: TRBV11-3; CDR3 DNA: TGTGCCAGCAGCCCGGCGGCCCCGATGAACACTGAAGCTTTCTTT; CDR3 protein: CASSPAAPMNTEAFF
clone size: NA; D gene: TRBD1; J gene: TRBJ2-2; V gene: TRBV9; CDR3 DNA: TGTGCCAGCAGCGCTCACCCCCTAGAGGACAGGGATATATCGGACACCGGGGAGCTGTTTTTT; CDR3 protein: CASSAHPLEDRDISDTGELFF
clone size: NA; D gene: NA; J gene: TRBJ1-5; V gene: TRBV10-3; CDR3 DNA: TGTGCCATCAGTCAGGGGATGAGTAAGAGTCAGCCCCAGCATTTT; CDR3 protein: CAISQGMSKSQPQHF
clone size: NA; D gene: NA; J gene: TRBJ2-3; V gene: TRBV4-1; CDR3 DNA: TGCGCCAGCAGCCAACCCTTCACAGATACGCAGTATTTT; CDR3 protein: CASSQPFTDTQYF
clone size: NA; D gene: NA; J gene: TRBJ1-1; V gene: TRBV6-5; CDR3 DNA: TGTGCCAGCAGGGGGGGACGTTGGCGGGACACTGAAGCTTTCTTT; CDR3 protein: CASRGGRWRDTEAFF
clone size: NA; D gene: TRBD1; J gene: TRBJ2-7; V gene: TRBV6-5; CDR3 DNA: TGTGCCAGCAGGTCCGACAGGGGGTATGGGTACGAGCAGTACTTC; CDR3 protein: CASRSDRGYGYEQYF
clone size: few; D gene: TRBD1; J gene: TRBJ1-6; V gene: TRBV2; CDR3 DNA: TGTGCCAGCAGAGGCGACACCGGGACAGGCTCGTGCGGCTCCTATAATTCACCCCTCCACTTT; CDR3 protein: CASRGDTGTGSCGSYNSPLHF
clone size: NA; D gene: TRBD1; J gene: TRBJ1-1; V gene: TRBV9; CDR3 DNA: TGTGCCAGCAGCGTCGTCCCGGGACAGGGGCGCATATCAAAGGCTTTCTTT; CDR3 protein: CASSVVPGQGRISKAFF
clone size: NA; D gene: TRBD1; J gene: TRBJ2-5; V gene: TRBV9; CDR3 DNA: TGTGCCAGCAGCGTAGGAGGGACAGGCGAAGAGACCCAGTACTTC; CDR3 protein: CASSVGGTGEETQYF
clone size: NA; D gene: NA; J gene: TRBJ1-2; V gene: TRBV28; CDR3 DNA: TGTGCCAGCAGTTTAGGGCAGGGTCCCTATGGCTACACCTTC; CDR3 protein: CASSLGQGPYGYTF
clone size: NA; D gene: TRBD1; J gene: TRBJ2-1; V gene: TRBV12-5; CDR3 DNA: TGTGCTAGTGGTTTGCCTTCCGACTGGACAGGGGGCTACAATGAGCAGTTCTTC; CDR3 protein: CASGLPSDWTGGYNEQFF
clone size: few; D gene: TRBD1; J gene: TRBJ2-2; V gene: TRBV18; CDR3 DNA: TGTGCCAGCTCATTAACCCAACCGGGACAGGTGAACACCGGGGAGCTGTTTTTT; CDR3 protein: CASSLTQPGQVNTGELFF
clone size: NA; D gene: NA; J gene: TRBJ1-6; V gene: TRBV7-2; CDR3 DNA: TGTGCCAGCAGCCCATCCCCGATAGATCTCAATTCACCCCTCCACTTT; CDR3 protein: CASSPSPIDLNSPLHF
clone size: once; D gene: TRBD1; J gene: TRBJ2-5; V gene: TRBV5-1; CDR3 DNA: TGCGCCAGCAAGGACAGGGCCGACGGGGAGACCCAGTACTTC; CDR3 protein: CASKDRADGETQYF
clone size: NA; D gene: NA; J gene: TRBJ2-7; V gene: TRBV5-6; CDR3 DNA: TGTGCCAGCACAGGGTTCGGCAGGGGACGAAGGTACGAGCAGTACTTC; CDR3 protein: CASTGFGRGRRYEQYF
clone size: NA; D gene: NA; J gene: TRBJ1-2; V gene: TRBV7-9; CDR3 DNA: TGTGCCAGCAGCTTTAGCAGGGTCTATGGCTACACCTTC; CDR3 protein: CASSFSRVYGYTF
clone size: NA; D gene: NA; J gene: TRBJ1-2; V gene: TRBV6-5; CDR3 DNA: TGTGCCAGCAGTTACTCGGGGACACCTAATTTCACCTTC; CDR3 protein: CASSYSGTPNFTF
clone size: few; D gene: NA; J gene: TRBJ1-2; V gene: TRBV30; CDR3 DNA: TGTGCCTGGATTGAGGGCCAAGGGAGCAACTATGGCTACACCTTC; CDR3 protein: CAWIEGQGSNYGYTF
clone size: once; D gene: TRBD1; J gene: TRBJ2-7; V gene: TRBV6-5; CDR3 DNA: TGTGCCAGCAGTTACCAGACAGGGAACAACGAGCAGTACTTC; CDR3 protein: CASSYQTGNNEQYF
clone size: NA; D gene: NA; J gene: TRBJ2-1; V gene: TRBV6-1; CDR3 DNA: TGTGCCAGCAGTGAAGCAACAGACGATTCCTACAATGAGCAGTTCTTC; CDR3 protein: CASSEATDDSYNEQFF
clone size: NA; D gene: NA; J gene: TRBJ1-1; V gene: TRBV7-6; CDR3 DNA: TGTGCCAGCAGCACTAACGGGGAGTCGGAAGCTTTCTTT; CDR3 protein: CASSTNGESEAFF
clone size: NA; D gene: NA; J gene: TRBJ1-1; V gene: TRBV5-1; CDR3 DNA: TGCGCCAGCAGGACAGTAGAGAACACTGAAGCTTTCTTT; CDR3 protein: CASRTVENTEAFF
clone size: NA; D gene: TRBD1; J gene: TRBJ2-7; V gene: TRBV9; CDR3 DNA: TGTGCCAGCAGCCGGGACAGGGTCACCGACGAGCAGTACTTC; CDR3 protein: CASSRDRVTDEQYF
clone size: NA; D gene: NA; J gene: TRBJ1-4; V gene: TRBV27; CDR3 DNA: TGTGCCAGCAGACGGAGGGTAACCGAAAAACTGTTTTTT; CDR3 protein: CASRRRVTEKLFF
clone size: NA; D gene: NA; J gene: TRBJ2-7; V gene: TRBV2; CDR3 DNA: TGTGCCAGCAGTGAATCAGTCGACATTCCCTGCGAGCAGTACTTC; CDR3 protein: CASSESVDIPCEQYF
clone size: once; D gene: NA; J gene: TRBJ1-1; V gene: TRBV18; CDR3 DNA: TGTGCCAGCTCACCACCATGTCCGGACAGCCAGAACACTGAAGCTTTCTTT; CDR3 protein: CASSPPCPDSQNTEAFF